This T cell receptor (beta chain) comes out of a study of blood T cell repertoires in COVID-19. The wider study: PBMCs, B-cell-depleted T cells, or T cells provided the cDNA or gDNA that made up the material.

This clone has only a few counts. Trimming removed 2 bases at V and 0 bases at J, with 11 bases between. There are 17 residues in the CDR3. Looked up from germline, CDR1 is LGHDT and CDR2 is YNNKEL (reference sequence). The method was immunoSEQ multiplex PCR; TCRdb's version includes in-frame clones alone and lacks a portion of them. Of about 360,000 clones listed, 75% to 90% are singletons. This clonotype was obtained from a woman aged 60-70 years with COVID-19, enrolled during active disease. Sequenced material: peripheral blood. This sequence joins TRBV3-1 (or the pseudogene TRBV3-2) and TRBJ2-6, with D maybe TRBD1 (6 bases). Here the CDR3 reads CASSQQGKFSGANVLTF. In DNA form, the CDR3 reads TGTGCCAGCAGCCAACAGGGGAAGTTCTCTGGGGCCAACGTCCTGACTTTC.